This note documents a single T cell receptor beta chain sequence. This sample was included in a study of CD8 T cells in Susac syndrome. Reverse transcription of about 0.45 to 1 ug RNA was carried out with random hexamers. TCRdb recomputed calls from the immunoSEQ multiplex PCR reads with MiXCR, one row per CDR3 protein. This table has roughly 200,000 distinct CDR3 sequences, approximately 94% appearing once. Treatment-naive patients with stable or active relapsing-remitting disease were the multiple sclerosis controls. Negative isolation was applied to CD8+ and CD4+ T cells, and FACS enrichment was applied to TEMRA cells. Germline V gives CDR1 LGHDT, CDR2 YNNKEL (reference sequence). The V and J ends lost 4 bases and 8 bases, in that order; junction bases with no gene match: 8. The CDR3 spans 16 residues.

The sequence came from a human donor with multiple sclerosis. Input material: CD4+ T cells from PBMCs. The gene calls are TRBV3-1 and TRBJ2-1; TRBD2 agrees at 13 bases. CDR3 bases: TGTGCCAGCAGCCCCCTCACTAGCGGGGGGGGTTATGAGCAGTTCTTC. It is translated as CASSPLTSGGGYEQFF.